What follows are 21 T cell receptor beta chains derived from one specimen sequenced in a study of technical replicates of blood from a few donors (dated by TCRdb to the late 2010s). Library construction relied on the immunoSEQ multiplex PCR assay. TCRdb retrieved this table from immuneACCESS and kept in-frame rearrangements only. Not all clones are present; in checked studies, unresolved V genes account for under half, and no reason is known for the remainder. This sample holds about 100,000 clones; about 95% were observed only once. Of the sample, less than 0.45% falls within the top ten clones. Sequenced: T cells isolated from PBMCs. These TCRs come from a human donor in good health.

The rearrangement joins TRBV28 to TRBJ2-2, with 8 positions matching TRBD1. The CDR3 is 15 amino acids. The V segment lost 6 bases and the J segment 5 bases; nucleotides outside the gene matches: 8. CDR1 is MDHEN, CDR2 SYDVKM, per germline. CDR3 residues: CASSPDRETTGELFF. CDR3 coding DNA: TGTGCCAGCAGCCCGGACAGGGAGACAACCGGGGAGCTGTTTTTT.

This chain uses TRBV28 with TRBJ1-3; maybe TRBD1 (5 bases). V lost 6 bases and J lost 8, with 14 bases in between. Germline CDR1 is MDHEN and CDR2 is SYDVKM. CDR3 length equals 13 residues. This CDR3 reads CASRRGLRDTIYF. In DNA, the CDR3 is TGTGCCAGCAGACGGGGGTTAAGGGACACCATATATTTT. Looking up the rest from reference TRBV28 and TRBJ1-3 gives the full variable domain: DVKVTQSSRYLVKRTGEKVFLECVQDMDHENMFWYRQDPGLGLRLIYFSYDVKMKEKGDIPEGYSVSREKKERFSLILESASTNQTSMYLCASRRGLRDTIYFGEGSWLTVV.

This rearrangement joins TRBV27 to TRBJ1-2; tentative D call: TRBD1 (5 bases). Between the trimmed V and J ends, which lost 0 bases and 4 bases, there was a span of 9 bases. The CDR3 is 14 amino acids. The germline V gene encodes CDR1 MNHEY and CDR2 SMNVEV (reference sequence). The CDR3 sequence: CASSLSGAFYGYTF. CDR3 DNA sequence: TGTGCCAGCAGTTTATCAGGGGCCTTCTATGGCTACACCTTC.

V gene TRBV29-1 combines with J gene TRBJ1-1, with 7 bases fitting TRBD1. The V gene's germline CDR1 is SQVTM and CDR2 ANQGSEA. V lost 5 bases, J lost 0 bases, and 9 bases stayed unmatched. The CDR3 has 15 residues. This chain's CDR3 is CSVPPLGTVNTEAFF. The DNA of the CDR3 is TGCAGCGTTCCACCGCTAGGGACAGTGAACACTGAAGCTTTCTTT.

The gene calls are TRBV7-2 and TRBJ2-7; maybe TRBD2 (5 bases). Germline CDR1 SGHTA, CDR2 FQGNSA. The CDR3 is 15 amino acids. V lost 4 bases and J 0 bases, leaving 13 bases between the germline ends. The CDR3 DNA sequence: TGTGCCAGCAGCTCGGGGTTCTTCCCCTCCTACGAGCAGTACTTC. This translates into CASSSGFFPSYEQYF.

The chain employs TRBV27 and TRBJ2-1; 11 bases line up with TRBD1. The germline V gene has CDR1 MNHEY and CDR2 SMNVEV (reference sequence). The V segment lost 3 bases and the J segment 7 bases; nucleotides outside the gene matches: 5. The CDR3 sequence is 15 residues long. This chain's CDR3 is CASSFSGTGGNEQFF. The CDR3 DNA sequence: TGTGCCAGCAGTTTTTCCGGGACAGGGGGGAATGAGCAGTTCTTC.

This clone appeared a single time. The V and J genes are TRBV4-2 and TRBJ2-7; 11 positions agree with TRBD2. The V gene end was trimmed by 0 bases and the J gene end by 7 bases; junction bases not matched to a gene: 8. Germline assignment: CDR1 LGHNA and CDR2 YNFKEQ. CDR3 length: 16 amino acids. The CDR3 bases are TGTGCCAGCAGCCAAGAGGGAAGACTAGCGGGACAAGAGCAGTACTTC. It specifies CASSQEGRLAGQEQYF.

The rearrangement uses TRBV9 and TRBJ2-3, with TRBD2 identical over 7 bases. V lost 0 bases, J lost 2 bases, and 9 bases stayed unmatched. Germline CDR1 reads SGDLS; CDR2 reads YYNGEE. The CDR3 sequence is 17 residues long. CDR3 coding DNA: TGTGCCAGCAGCGTAGATCCGGGGGGAGGGCACACAGATACGCAGTATTTT. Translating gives CASSVDPGGGHTDTQYF.

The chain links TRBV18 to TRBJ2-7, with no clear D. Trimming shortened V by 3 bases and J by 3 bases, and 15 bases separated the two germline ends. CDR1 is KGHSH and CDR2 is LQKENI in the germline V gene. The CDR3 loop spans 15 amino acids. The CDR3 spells CASSPSGAYDYEQYF. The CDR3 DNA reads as TGTGCCAGCTCACCTTCTGGAGCTTATGACTACGAGCAGTACTTC.

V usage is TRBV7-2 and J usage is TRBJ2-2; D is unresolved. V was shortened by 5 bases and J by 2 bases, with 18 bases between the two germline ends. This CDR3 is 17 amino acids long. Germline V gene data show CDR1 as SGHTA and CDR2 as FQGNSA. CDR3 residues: CASSLSVVDTNTGELFF. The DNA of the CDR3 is TGTGCCAGCAGCCTCTCCGTAGTAGACACTAACACCGGGGAGCTGTTTTTT.

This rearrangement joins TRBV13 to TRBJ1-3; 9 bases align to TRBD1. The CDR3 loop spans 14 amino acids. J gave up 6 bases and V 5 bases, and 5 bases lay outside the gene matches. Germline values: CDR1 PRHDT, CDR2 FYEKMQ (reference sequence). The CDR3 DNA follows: TGTGCCAGCAGCCCAGGACAGGGGACAAACACCATATATTTT. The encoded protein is CASSPGQGTNTIYF.

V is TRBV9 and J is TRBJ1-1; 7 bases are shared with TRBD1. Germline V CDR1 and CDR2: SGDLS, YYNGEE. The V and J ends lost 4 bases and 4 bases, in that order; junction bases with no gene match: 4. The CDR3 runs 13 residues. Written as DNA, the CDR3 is TGTGCCAGCAGCCCCCCAGGGGGCACTGAAGCTTTCTTT. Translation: CASSPPGGTEAFF.

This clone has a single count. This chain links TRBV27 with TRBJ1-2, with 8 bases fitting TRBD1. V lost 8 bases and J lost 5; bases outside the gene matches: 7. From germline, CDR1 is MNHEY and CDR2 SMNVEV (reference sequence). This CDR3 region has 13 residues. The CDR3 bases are TGTGCCAGCCTAGGACAGGGTCAATATGGCTACACCTTC. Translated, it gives CASLGQGQYGYTF.

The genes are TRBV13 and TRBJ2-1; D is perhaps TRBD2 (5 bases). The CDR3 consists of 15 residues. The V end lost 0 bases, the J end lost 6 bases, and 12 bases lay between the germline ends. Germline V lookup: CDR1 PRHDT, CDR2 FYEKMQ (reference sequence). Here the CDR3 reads CASSLGPRLPNEQFF. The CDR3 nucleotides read TGTGCCAGCAGCTTAGGCCCACGACTACCCAATGAGCAGTTCTTC. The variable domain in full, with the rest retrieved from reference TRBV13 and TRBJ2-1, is AAGVIQSPRHLIKEKRETATLKCYPIPRHDTVYWYQQGPGQDPQFLISFYEKMQSDKGSIPDRFSAQQFSDYHSELNMSSLELGDSALYFCASSLGPRLPNEQFFGPGTRLTVL.

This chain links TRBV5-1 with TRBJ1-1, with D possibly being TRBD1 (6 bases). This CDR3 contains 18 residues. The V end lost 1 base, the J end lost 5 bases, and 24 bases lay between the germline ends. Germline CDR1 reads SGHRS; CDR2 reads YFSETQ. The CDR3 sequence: CASSLHHQEWDTRTEAFF. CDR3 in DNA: TGCGCCAGCAGCTTGCATCATCAGGAATGGGACACTAGGACTGAAGCTTTCTTT.

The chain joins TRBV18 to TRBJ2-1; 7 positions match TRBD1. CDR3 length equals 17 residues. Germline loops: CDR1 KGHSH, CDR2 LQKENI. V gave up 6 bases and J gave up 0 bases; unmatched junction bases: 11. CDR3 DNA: TGTGCCAGCTCGCCTCCTGGGACAGCAGTCTCCTACAATGAGCAGTTCTTC. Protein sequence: CASSPPGTAVSYNEQFF.

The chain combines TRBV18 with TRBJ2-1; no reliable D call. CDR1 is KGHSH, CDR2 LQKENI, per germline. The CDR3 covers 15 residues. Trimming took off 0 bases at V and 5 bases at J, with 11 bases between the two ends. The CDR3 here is CASSPPAQVDNEQFF. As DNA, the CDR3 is TGTGCCAGCTCACCACCGGCTCAGGTCGACAATGAGCAGTTCTTC.

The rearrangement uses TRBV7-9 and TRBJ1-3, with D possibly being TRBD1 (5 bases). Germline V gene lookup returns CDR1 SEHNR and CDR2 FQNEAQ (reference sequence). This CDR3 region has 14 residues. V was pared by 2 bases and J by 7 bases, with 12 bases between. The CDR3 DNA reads TGTGCCAGCAGCTTAATAGGCAGGGTGAACACCATATATTTT. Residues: CASSLIGRVNTIYF.

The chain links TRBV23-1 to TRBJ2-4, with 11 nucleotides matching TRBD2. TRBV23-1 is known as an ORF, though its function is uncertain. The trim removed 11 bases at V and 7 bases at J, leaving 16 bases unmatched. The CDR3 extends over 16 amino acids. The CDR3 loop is CAPKHSGRARWNIQYF. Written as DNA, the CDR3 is TGCGCCCCCAAACATAGCGGGAGGGCCCGGTGGAACATTCAGTACTTC.

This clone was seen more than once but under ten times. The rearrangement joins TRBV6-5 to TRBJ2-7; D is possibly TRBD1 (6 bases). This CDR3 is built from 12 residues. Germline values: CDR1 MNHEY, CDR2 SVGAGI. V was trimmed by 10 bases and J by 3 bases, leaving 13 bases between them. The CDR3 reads CATKDRNYEQYF. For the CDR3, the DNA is TGTGCCACCAAGGACAGAAACTACGAGCAGTACTTC.

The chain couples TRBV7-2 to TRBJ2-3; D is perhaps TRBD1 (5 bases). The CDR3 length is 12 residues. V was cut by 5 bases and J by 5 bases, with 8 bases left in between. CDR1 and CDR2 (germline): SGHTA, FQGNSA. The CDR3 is CASSLGRDTQYF. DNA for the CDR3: TGTGCCAGCAGCCTGGGGCGAGATACGCAGTATTTT. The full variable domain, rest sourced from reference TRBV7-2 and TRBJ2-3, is GAGVSQSPSNKVTEKGKDVELRCDPISGHTALYWYRQSLGQGLEFLIYFQGNSAPDKSGLPSDRFSAERTGGSVSTLTIQRTQQEDSAVYLCASSLGRDTQYFGPGTRLTVL.